This TCR beta chain was captured by sequencing in a study of CD8+CD57+ T cells in acquired aplastic anemia. For the study at large: Sorted CD4+ and CD8+ cells gave a mean 3.2 ug DNA, range about 0.19 to 27.4 ug.

Study results and caveats: Patients and controls shared some 30 CD8+ CDR3 sequences, highly expressed in patients.

Per germline, CDR1 LNHDA and CDR2 SQIVND (reference sequence). The CDR3 length is 15 residues. TCR beta VDJ and CDR3 profiles were obtained from a genomic DNA template. TCRdb analysed the reads with MiXCR anew, one entry per CDR3 protein. The table includes 450,000 to 600,000 distinct CDR3 sequences, 25% to 40% detected once. Patients sequenced had flow cytometry evidence of CD8+CD57+ cell expansion. The patients, all of them, had severe acquired aplastic anemia. Patient blood was sampled before any therapy had been received. This clonotype turned up a few times. Its antigen is currently unknown. At one end the junction does not follow the germline gene, possibly because of a read error.

The chain couples TRBV19 to TRBJ1-5, with D unresolved. Sequenced: sorted CD4+, CD8+, or CD8+CD57+ T cells (not recorded which) from PBMCs. This TCR was sampled from a human donor with aplastic anemia. As DNA, the CDR3 is TGTGCCAGTAGTAGGGCCGGACCGAGCAATCAGCCCCAGCACTTT. This gives the protein CASSRAGPSNQPQHF. Full variable domain (missing parts from reference TRBV19 and TRBJ1-5): DGGITQSPKYLFRKEGQNVTLSCEQNLNHDAMYWYRQDPGQGLRLIYYSQIVNDFQKGDIAEGYSVSREKKESFPLTVTSAQKNPTAFYLCASSRAGPSNQPQHFGDGTRLSIL.